This T cell receptor (beta chain) was captured in a study of T-cell memory formation after mild COVID-19. TCRdb redid the calling of the 5' RACE reads with MiXCR, one entry per CDR3 protein. The sample has 350,000 to 450,000 distinct CDR3 sequences; roughly 24% are singletons. This clonotype was seen a few times. V lost 8 bases to trimming and J lost 2 bases, with 14 bases between them. Looked up from germline, CDR1 is SQVTM and CDR2 is ANQGSEA. The CDR3 spans 13 residues. The J gene is TRBJ2-3, the V gene TRBV29-1; D possibly matches TRBD1 or TRBD2 (6 bases each). What was sequenced was PBMCs or a T cell subset sorted from them (not recorded which). This receptor was obtained from an adult woman who had mild COVID-19 (a few samples of this study predate the infection). Cell type and time point are not known. The CDR3 spells CSSRGTNTDTQYF. In DNA form, the CDR3 reads TGCAGCTCACGGGGGACAAACACAGATACGCAGTATTTT.